The 22 T cell receptor beta chains given below trace back to one sample, sequenced in a study of early T cells in non-severe SARS-CoV-2 infection. TCRdb processed the 5' RACE reads anew with MiXCR; each CDR3 protein has one entry. The sample lists roughly 75,000 distinct CDR3 sequences, over 8.5% occurring once. The sample comprised whole blood. The receptor set was obtained from an adult who was a healthcare worker with PCR-confirmed SARS-CoV-2 infection or an uninfected control (not recorded which).

The V call is TRBV11-2, the J call TRBJ2-5; tentatively, D is TRBD1 (7 bases). Per the germline V gene, CDR1 is SGHAT and CDR2 is FQNNGV. This CDR3 region has 14 residues. Trimming removed 4 bases from V and 5 bases from J, with 14 bases in between. This chain's CDR3 is CASSWDSRGETQYF. In DNA form, the CDR3 reads TGTGCCAGCAGCTGGGACAGCCGGGGGGAGACCCAGTACTTC.

This clonotype was detected ten times or more. V is TRBV14 and J is TRBJ2-2; 9 bases agree with TRBD2. The germline V gene encodes CDR1 SGHDN and CDR2 FVKESK. The CDR3 has 16 amino acids. With 2 bases clipped from V and 1 base from J, the junction kept 2 bases outside the gene matches. CDR3 nucleotides: TGTGCCAGCAGCCAACCTAGCGGGATGAACACCGGGGAGCTGTTTTTT. This encodes CASSQPSGMNTGELFF.

The CDR3 nucleotides are TGTGCCAGCTCCGAGGTTTTACTGCGACAGGATCCCGAGCAGTACTTC. As protein: CASSEVLLRQDPEQYF. The V and J genes are TRBV18 and TRBJ2-7, with TRBD1 as a possible D gene (6 bases). V lost 6 bases and J lost 6, with 24 bases in between. Germline CDR1 KGHSH, CDR2 LQKENI. The CDR3 has 16 residues.

The chain is built from TRBV5-1 and TRBJ2-3, with D maybe TRBD1 (5 bases). The CDR3 extends over 15 amino acids. The V gene's germline CDR1 is SGHRS and CDR2 YFSETQ. The ends were cut back, 1 base at V and 2 bases at J, with 11 bases in the middle. This CDR3 reads CASSLFTGLTDTQYF. The DNA of the CDR3 is TGCGCCAGCAGCTTGTTCACAGGCCTCACAGATACGCAGTATTTT.

In this sample, this clonotype turned up many times. CDR3 bases: TGTGCCATCAGTGATAAGGACAGGCCCCGTTCACCCCTCCACTTT. It codes for CAISDKDRPRSPLHF. The chain joins TRBV10-3 to TRBJ1-6; 7 positions match TRBD1. The CDR3 consists of 15 residues. Germline assignment: CDR1 ENHRY and CDR2 SYGVKD. V dropped 3 bases and J dropped 9; count of bases not matched to a gene: 8.

This clonotype was picked up many times. The chain combines TRBV2 with TRBJ2-1, with TRBD2 identical over 9 bases. In germline, CDR1 is SNHLY, CDR2 FYNNEI. J gave up 6 bases and V 1 base, and 4 bases lay outside the gene matches. The CDR3 runs to 15 residues. The CDR3 loop is CASSEEGTSSNEQFF. Here the CDR3 DNA reads TGTGCCAGCAGTGAAGAAGGGACTAGCTCCAATGAGCAGTTCTTC. The full variable domain, completed using reference TRBV2 and TRBJ2-1, is EPEVTQTPSHQVTQMGQEVILRCVPISNHLYFYWYRQILGQKVEFLVSFYNNEISEKSEIFDDQFSVERPDGSNFTLKIRSTKLEDSAMYFCASSEEGTSSNEQFFGPGTRLTVL.

In this sample, this clonotype turned up many times. This chain links TRBV12-3 or TRBV12-4 with TRBJ1-5; the D is unclear. The germline V and J ends were trimmed by 5 bases and 5 bases, with 7 bases remaining between them. The CDR3 runs to 12 residues. CDR3 region: CASSTIDQPQHF. CDR3 nucleotides: TGTGCCAGCAGTACCATCGATCAGCCCCAGCATTTT.

The chain recombines TRBV9 with TRBJ2-1, with D unclear. The CDR3 consists of 14 residues. Germline-derived CDR1 and CDR2 are SGDLS and YYNGEE. V shed 0 bases and J shed 1 base, with 5 bases lying between them. The CDR3 sequence: CASSVAWSYNEQFF. CDR3 DNA: TGTGCCAGCAGCGTAGCTTGGTCCTACAATGAGCAGTTCTTC.

V and J are TRBV12-3 or TRBV12-4 and TRBJ2-7; D ambiguous. Trimming removed 3 bases at V and 1 base at J, with 7 bases between. CDR3 length equals 13 residues. In DNA, the CDR3 is TGTGCCAGCAGTTTGAACCCTTCCTACGAGCAGTACTTC. It encodes CASSLNPSYEQYF.

This clonotype was counted at least ten times. V usage is TRBV28 and J usage is TRBJ2-7; possibly TRBD2 for D (6 bases). The CDR3 is 13 residues long. Germline CDR1 reads MDHEN; CDR2 reads SYDVKM. V was pared by 8 bases and J by 2 bases, with 13 bases between. In DNA, the CDR3 is TGTGCCAGCGGTGAGCGGGTAACCTACGAGCAGTACTTC. Encoded protein: CASGERVTYEQYF.

Turning to this clonotype: This may stem from a read error, because a much larger clone lies one nucleotide away. The rearrangement uses TRBV30 and TRBJ2-1; D possibly uses TRBD1 or TRBD2 (5 bases each). Trimming took 3 bases from V and 9 from J, leaving 18 bases between them. From germline, CDR1 is GTSNPN and CDR2 SVGIG (reference sequence). This CDR3 has 14 residues. The CDR3 bases are TGTGCCTGGAGCCATCATAGAGCAGGGAGTGAGCAGTTCTTC. It codes for CAWSHHRAGSEQFF. The full variable domain, completed using reference TRBV30 and TRBJ2-1, is SQTIHQWPATLVQPVGSPLSLECTVEGTSNPNLYWYRQAAGRGLQLLFYSVGIGQISSEVPQNLSASRPQDRQFILSSKKLLLSDSGFYLCAWSHHRAGSEQFFGPGTRLTVL.

There are many counts of this clonotype. The chain combines TRBV3-1 with TRBJ2-5; 10 bases line up with TRBD2. With 3 bases clipped from V and 5 bases from J, the junction kept 9 bases outside the gene matches. This CDR3 has 16 residues. CDR1 and CDR2 (germline): LGHDT, YNNKEL (reference sequence). CDR3 DNA: TGTGCCAGCAGCCAGAGCGGGAGGGCCTTCGGGGAGACCCAGTACTTC. It yields the protein CASSQSGRAFGETQYF.

The chain is built from TRBV29-1 and TRBJ2-1, with 11 bases identical to TRBD2. The J segment lost 4 bases and the V segment lost 5 bases, leaving 7 bases of the junction unmatched. Germline CDR1 SQVTM, CDR2 ANQGSEA. This CDR3 region has 15 residues. The CDR3 bases are TGCAGCGTTCAAGCCGGGACTAGCGGATACAATGAGCAGTTCTTC. It specifies CSVQAGTSGYNEQFF.

The table lists this clonotype with a few counts. The chain combines TRBV28 with TRBJ2-1; 10 bases are a match to TRBD1. This CDR3 spans 14 amino acids. Trimming removed 7 bases from V and 5 bases from J; junction bases left unmatched: 5. Looked up from germline, CDR1 is MDHEN and CDR2 is SYDVKM. This CDR3 reads CASTEGTGDNEQFF. The CDR3, as DNA: TGTGCCAGCACGGAGGGGACAGGGGACAATGAGCAGTTCTTC. The full variable domain, its missing parts supplied by reference TRBV28 and TRBJ2-1, is DVKVTQSSRYLVKRTGEKVFLECVQDMDHENMFWYRQDPGLGLRLIYFSYDVKMKEKGDIPEGYSVSREKKERFSLILESASTNQTSMYLCASTEGTGDNEQFFGPGTRLTVL.

The V call is TRBV5-4, the J call TRBJ2-7; D is tentatively TRBD1 or TRBD2 (5 bases each). Trimming pared 0 bases from V and 7 bases from J, leaving 14 bases between. The CDR3 totals 14 residues. The germline CDR1 and CDR2 sequences are SGHNT and YYREEE (reference sequence). CDR3 sequence reads: CASSLGQPGEEQYF. CDR3 sequence (DNA): TGTGCCAGCAGCTTGGGACAGCCCGGGGAGGAGCAGTACTTC.

This clonotype turned up a few times. V is TRBV7-3 and J is TRBJ1-5; a weak D match, TRBD1 (5 bases). Germline values: CDR1 SGHTA, CDR2 FQGTGA. V was trimmed by 5 bases and J by 2 bases, leaving 16 bases between them. This CDR3 has 16 residues. The CDR3 protein is CASSLWQLGGNQPQHF. CDR3 in DNA: TGTGCCAGCAGCCTGTGGCAGTTAGGGGGCAATCAGCCCCAGCATTTT.

J is TRBJ2-3 and V is TRBV20-1; maybe TRBD2 (6 bases). The CDR3 is 16 residues long. CDR1 and CDR2 (germline): DFQATT, SNEGSKA (reference sequence). Trimming stripped 1 base from V and 3 bases from J, with 17 bases between. CDR3 coding DNA: TGCAGTGCTAGAGGTCCGGGAGCGCTTGGGACAGATACGCAGTATTTT. As protein: CSARGPGALGTDTQYF.

The table lists this clonotype with a few counts. The rearrangement joins TRBV20-1 to TRBJ2-1, with D unclear. This CDR3 has 13 amino acids. Germline CDR1 and CDR2: DFQATT and SNEGSKA (reference sequence). The V end was cut by 5 bases, the J end by 0 bases, with 8 bases between. The CDR3: CSAQRSSYNEQFF. The CDR3 DNA reads TGCAGTGCTCAGCGTAGCTCCTACAATGAGCAGTTCTTC.

On this clonotype: This may stem from a read error, because a much larger clone lies one nucleotide away. The genes are TRBV27 and TRBJ1-3; D remains unclear. Germline V gives CDR1 MNHEY, CDR2 SMNVEV (reference sequence). Trimming pared 7 bases from V and 2 bases from J, leaving 6 bases between. The CDR3 spans 12 residues. The CDR3 DNA sequence: TGTGCCAGCATGAGGCCTGGAAACACCATATATTTT. It yields the protein CASMRPGNTIYF.

The chain combines TRBV20-1 with TRBJ2-1; possibly TRBD2 for D (5 bases). Germline V gene data show CDR1 as DFQATT and CDR2 as SNEGSKA (reference sequence). The CDR3 spans 15 residues. Trimming stripped 0 bases from V and 5 bases from J, with 14 bases between. CDR3 in DNA: TGCAGTGCTAGAGAGGACGGGGTTTGGGACAATGAGCAGTTCTTC. It is translated as CSAREDGVWDNEQFF.

The V and J genes are TRBV3-1 and TRBJ2-7; D is perhaps TRBD2 (6 bases). CDR1 is LGHDT and CDR2 is YNNKEL in the germline V gene (reference sequence). Trimming removed 1 base from V and 5 bases from J, with 9 bases in between. There are 13 residues in the CDR3. The CDR3 nucleotides read TGTGCCAGCAGCCAAGTAGCGGACCACGAGCAGTACTTC. Its translation is CASSQVADHEQYF.

At least ten counts were recorded for this clonotype. This rearrangement joins TRBV27 to TRBJ2-7, with 7 bases lining up with TRBD1. The germline CDR1 and CDR2 sequences are MNHEY and SMNVEV (reference sequence). V gave up 3 bases and J gave up 2 bases; unmatched junction bases: 4. The CDR3 spans 14 residues. As DNA, the CDR3 is TGTGCCAGCAGTTTTACAGGGGATCCCTACGAGCAGTACTTC. It codes for CASSFTGDPYEQYF.